These 21 T cell receptor beta chains share one sample of origin, sequenced in a study of blood T cells in healthy people across ages. Together with a sample-barcoded 5' primer, a J-beta primer mix was included in a second PCR lasting about 6 to 11 cycles. TCRdb analysed the 5' RACE reads with MiXCR anew, one entry per CDR3 protein. This table has hundreds of thousands of distinct CDR3 sequences, roughly 32% appearing once. Sequencing input: blood. The receptors here all came from a woman older than 75 in good health.

To note about this clonotype: Its ends do not fully match the called genes, so a read error is possible. V usage is TRBV6-4 and J usage is TRBJ2-3, with 14 bases aligning to TRBD2. Germline V gene sequence: CDR1 MRHNA, CDR2 SNTAGT. CDR3 size: 16 residues. CDR3 amino acids: CACSQGLAGGLNTQYF. The CDR3, as DNA: TGTGCCTGCAGCCAAGGACTAGCGGGGGGCCTTAATACGCAGTATTTT.

This clonotype was counted at least ten times. The chain recombines TRBV7-9 with TRBJ2-5, with D unresolved. Germline CDR1 reads SEHNR; CDR2 reads FQNEAQ (reference sequence). The CDR3 sequence is 14 residues long. V lost 2 bases to trimming and J lost 5 bases, with 12 bases between them. The CDR3 reads CASSLHTPRETQYF. In DNA form, the CDR3 reads TGTGCCAGCAGCTTACACACCCCAAGGGAGACCCAGTACTTC.

The rearrangement joins TRBV19 to TRBJ1-5; 8 bases are shared with TRBD1. Germline CDR1 is LNHDA and CDR2 is SQIVND (reference sequence). The CDR3 sequence is 12 residues long. V gave up 7 bases and J gave up 5 bases; unmatched junction bases: 1. The CDR3 region is CASKTGDQPQHF. The CDR3, as DNA: TGTGCCAGTAAGACAGGGGATCAGCCCCAGCATTTT. Variable domain in full (rest from reference TRBV19 and TRBJ1-5): DGGITQSPKYLFRKEGQNVTLSCEQNLNHDAMYWYRQDPGQGLRLIYYSQIVNDFQKGDIAEGYSVSREKKESFPLTVTSAQKNPTAFYLCASKTGDQPQHFGDGTRLSIL.

The count of this clonotype is one. The chain recombines TRBV20-1 with TRBJ2-3, with D tentatively TRBD2 (6 bases). The germline V gene encodes CDR1 DFQATT and CDR2 SNEGSKA (reference sequence). Trimming cost V 7 bases and J 6 bases, with 17 bases left between them. This CDR3 region has 13 residues. The CDR3 nucleotides are TGCAGTGGCAGATCGGCGGGACCGGATACGCAGTATTTT. It yields the protein CSGRSAGPDTQYF.

This clonotype was counted ten times or more. The gene calls are TRBV7-9 and TRBJ2-7, with 7 nucleotides matching TRBD1. V was clipped by 2 bases and J by 2 bases; unmatched bases: 3. Germline-derived CDR1 and CDR2 are SEHNR and FQNEAQ (reference sequence). The length of the CDR3 is 14 residues. The CDR3 nucleotides are TGTGCCAGCAGCTTAAGGACAGGAGCCTACGAGCAGTACTTC. Translation: CASSLRTGAYEQYF.

About this clonotype: A clone one base away is much larger, so this may be a read error. The V call is TRBV25-1, the J call TRBJ2-5, with TRBD1 matching over 9 bases. Germline-derived CDR1 and CDR2 are MGHDK and SYGVNS. This CDR3 comprises 15 residues. CDR3 amino acids: CASSGYRGPLEAQYF. The CDR3 DNA reads as TGTGCCAGCAGTGGCTACAGGGGGCCCTTAGAGGCCCAGTACTTC.

This clonotype was counted ten times or more. V and J are TRBV12-3 or TRBV12-4 and TRBJ1-4, with TRBD1 as a possible D gene (5 bases). Trimming removed 0 bases from V and 4 bases from J, with 12 bases in between. This CDR3 comprises 16 residues. CDR3 amino acids: CASSLAPVGVNEKLFF. The CDR3 region has the DNA TGTGCCAGCAGTTTAGCGCCGGTAGGGGTTAATGAAAAACTGTTTTTT.

A remark on this clonotype: Just one base apart from a much larger clone, this may be a read error. J is TRBJ2-1 and V is TRBV7-2; 9 bases match TRBD2. The germline V gene encodes CDR1 SGHTA and CDR2 FQGNSA. The V and J ends lost 6 bases and 10 bases, in that order; junction bases with no gene match: 16. The CDR3 sequence is 16 residues long. The CDR3: CASRLGPGGGDYEQFF. As DNA, the CDR3 is TGTGCCAGCAGATTGGGGCCAGGCGGGGGGGATTACGAGCAGTTCTTC.

This clonotype was found many times. The chain has TRBV5-1 and TRBJ1-2; 9 nucleotides line up with TRBD1. The germline V gene encodes CDR1 SGHRS and CDR2 YFSETQ. The junction had 4 bases not matched to a gene; V was cut back by 1 base and J by 6 bases. There are 14 residues in the CDR3. CDR3 amino acids: CASSLTGGLDGYTF. The CDR3 coding sequence is TGCGCCAGCAGCTTGACAGGGGGCTTGGATGGCTACACCTTC.

This clonotype occurred a few times. A much larger clonotype is one base distant, so this may be a read error. DNA of the CDR3: TGCGTCAGCAGCTTGGCGGCAGGGCCCCCTGGCTACACCTTC. This codes for CVSSLAAGPPGYTF. The gene calls are TRBV5-1 and TRBJ1-2; the D gene is possibly TRBD1 (5 bases). The CDR3 loop spans 14 amino acids. The germline gives CDR1 SGHRS, CDR2 YFSETQ.

Turning to this clonotype: This may arise from a read error, as a much more abundant clone is one base away. The chain carries TRBV12-3 or TRBV12-4 and TRBJ1-4; D unclear. Between the trimmed V and J ends, which lost 5 bases and 8 bases, there was a span of 6 bases. The CDR3 has 11 amino acids. The CDR3 region has the DNA TGTGCCAGCAGTCCCATCGAAAAACTGTTTTTT. This sequence encodes CASSPIEKLFF.

About this clonotype: Relative to the germline gene, one junction end is altered; a read error may explain this. CDR3 nucleotides: TGTACCAGCAGCTCCCGCTGGGGTTCCTACAATGAGCAGTTCTTC. This codes for CTSSSRWGSYNEQFF. The chain employs TRBV27 and TRBJ2-1; D not certain. Germline V CDR1 and CDR2: MNHEY, SMNVEV (reference sequence). This CDR3 contains 15 residues.

V usage is TRBV7-3 and J usage is TRBJ2-7; 10 nucleotides match TRBD1. Germline CDR1 reads SGHTA; CDR2 reads FQGTGA. CDR3 length equals 14 residues. Trimming removed 1 base from V and 10 bases from J; junction bases left unmatched: 7. The chain's CDR3 is CASSLNGQGGIQYF. The CDR3 DNA sequence: TGTGCCAGCAGCTTAAACGGACAGGGGGGGATTCAGTACTTC. The complete variable domain, with remaining parts taken from reference TRBV7-3 and TRBJ2-7, reads GAGVSQTPSNKVTEKGKYVELRCDPISGHTALYWYRQSLGQGPEFLIYFQGTGAADDSGLPNDRFFAVRPEGSVSTLKIQRTERGDSAVYLCASSLNGQGGIQYFGPGTRLTVT.

This clonotype was detected many times. The genes are TRBV6-1 and TRBJ1-5, with D possibly TRBD1 on 5 matching bases. The V gene lost 4 bases and the J gene lost 1 base, with 11 bases spanning the gap. The germline CDR1 and CDR2 sequences are MNHNS and SASEGT. This CDR3 has 15 residues. The CDR3 nucleotides are TGTGCCAGCAGTGTTGAGGGGTTGAGCAATCAGCCCCAGCATTTT. Its protein product is CASSVEGLSNQPQHF.

Many counts were recorded for this clonotype. This chain uses TRBV9 with TRBJ1-2, with TRBD1 as a possible D gene (5 bases). V gave up 0 bases and J gave up 4 bases, with 10 bases separating them. The CDR3 has 14 residues. The germline V gene encodes CDR1 SGDLS and CDR2 YYNGEE. This CDR3 is CASSVAGTPYGYTF. In DNA form, the CDR3 reads TGTGCCAGCAGCGTAGCCGGGACCCCCTATGGCTACACCTTC.

As to this clonotype: One junction end disagrees with the germline gene, perhaps due to a read error. The chain has TRBV11-2 and TRBJ2-1; the match to TRBD2 covers 12 bases. From germline, CDR1 is SGHAT and CDR2 FQNNGV. The CDR3 is 15 residues long. Written as DNA, the CDR3 is TGTGCCAGCAGTCAACTAGCGGGGGGTTACAATGGGCAGTTCTTC. Translation: CASSQLAGGYNGQFF.

This clonotype has ten or more counts. V is TRBV28 and J is TRBJ2-5; 8 nucleotides match TRBD1. Per germline, CDR1 MDHEN and CDR2 SYDVKM. With V trimmed by 6 bases and J by 4 bases, 7 bases remained unmatched. This CDR3 contains 14 residues. CDR3 region: CASRRRTGRETQYF. The CDR3 DNA follows: TGTGCCAGCAGGAGACGGACAGGGAGAGAGACCCAGTACTTC.

This clonotype was recorded many times. The chain uses TRBV6-1 and TRBJ2-5; unclear D gene. The ends were cut back, 0 bases at V and 4 bases at J, with 12 bases in the middle. CDR1 and CDR2 from the germline V gene are MNHNS and SASEGT. CDR3 length: 15 amino acids. In nucleotides, the CDR3 is TGTGCCAGCAGTGAAGCGCCGGCTATCTTAGAGACCCAGTACTTC. Translated: CASSEAPAILETQYF.

As for this clonotype: A much larger clone lies one base from this, so it may be a read error. This chain joins TRBV20-1 and TRBJ2-1, with TRBD1 identical over 12 bases. The CDR3 totals 14 residues. Germline-derived CDR1 and CDR2 are DFQATT and SNEGSKA (reference sequence). Germline trimming cut 6 bases from V and 10 bases from J; bases unmatched to any gene: 10. The DNA of the CDR3 is TGCAGTGCCACCCGGGACAGGGGGCCGTTCGAGCAGTTCTTC. Its translation is CSATRDRGPFEQFF.

The chain couples TRBV20-1 to TRBJ1-3; the D gene is possibly TRBD1 (5 bases). Per germline, CDR1 DFQATT and CDR2 SNEGSKA (reference sequence). Trimming removed 5 bases at V and 0 bases at J, with 14 bases between. The CDR3 runs 15 residues. The CDR3 region has the DNA TGCAGTGCTCCCGGGACGATTAGCTCTGGAAACACCATATATTTT. It yields the protein CSAPGTISSGNTIYF.

Remarks on this clonotype: A much larger clone differs from this one at a single base, so this may be a read error. This chain links TRBV5-1 with TRBJ2-1; the D gene is possibly TRBD2 (5 bases). The germline V gene has CDR1 SGHRS and CDR2 YFSETQ. This CDR3 has 14 amino acids. Written as DNA, the CDR3 is TGCGCCAGCAGCTCAGGACTGAACTACTATGAGCAGTTCTTC. It translates to CASSSGLNYYEQFF.